This T cell receptor (beta chain) was recovered during a study of blood T cell repertoires in COVID-19 (dated by TCRdb to 2020 to 2022). Some background on the complete study: Samples covering the acute and convalescent phases of COVID-19 were provided by collaborators in the United States, Italy and Spain. The repertoires were made available in a free public database intended to serve as a resource for research on the immune response to SARS-CoV-2. Nearly every sample came with metadata listing a de-identified subject ID, COVID-19 status, age in years and sex. Where available, HLA class I and class II types were obtained from metadata supplied by the sample provider rather than from assay-based typing. The samples were drawn from two sources: the first 160 participants of the ongoing ImmuneRACE study, and 1,000 to 1,500 subjects contributed by 6 global collaborators. Subjects who had been exposed to COVID-19, were actively infected with it, or had recovered from it provided the deeply sampled blood TCRbeta repertoires that made up the dataset. The material from the prospective study consisted of cDNA or gDNA derived from T cells, B-cell-depleted T cells, or PBMCs.

Participants in the prospective study were aged about 18 to 95 years, lived in about two dozen United States geographic areas, and enrolled through a virtual design. Cohort assignment in the prospective study relied on participant-reported clinical history from a screening survey and a study questionnaire. Exposed participants had been in contact, within 2 weeks of entering the study, with a person who had a PCR-confirmed or clinician-diagnosed case of COVID-19. Mobile phlebotomists in the prospective study collected whole blood, serum and a nasopharyngeal or oropharyngeal swab from every participant. Participants in the prospective study had the option to provide additional blood draws and questionnaires over a roughly 2-month period. Before DNA extraction, blood samples from the prospective study were shipped at room temperature or frozen. The immunoSEQ Assay, a bias-controlled multiplex PCR, was used to amplify TCRbeta CDR3 regions from genomic DNA. The study's processing was this. Nucleated cell counts per sample were estimated from amplification of reference gene primers within the assay. Sequence reads were collapsed and filtered to measure the absolute abundance of every unique TCRbeta CDR3 rearrangement. For each sample, productive Simpson clonality was calculated as the square root of Simpson's diversity index over productive rearrangements. Sourced from immuneACCESS, this table was stored by TCRdb with only in-frame sequences that have V and J called. A share of the clones is absent; for the studies checked, an unresolved V gene accounts for under half, and the remainder has no known explanation. V, J and clone size are taken as reported in that table, and D and trimming were inferred from the DNA itself. This sample gives about 260,000 clones in total; 85% to 95% of them show up just once. Around 2.8% of the sample belongs to the ten largest clones.

Based on the germline V gene, the CDR1 and CDR2 sequences are MDHEN and SYDVKM. Including the terminal cysteine and phenylalanine, the CDR3 comprises 14 residues. Of all the DNA, just the CDR3 is kept, 42 bases in frame from base 1. The junction shows trimming of 7 bases on V and 0 bases on J, plus 13 bases between the germline ends. Details on this clone: Its antigen specificity is not known. Per-base qualities were not stored, and no clone one base away is much larger.

Study-wide findings and limitations: How much clinical and demographic metadata was included differed by source and by participant, and the metadata was provided uncurated.

The TCR originated in a man aged 35 to 55 who had been exposed to COVID-19. The sequencing sample was made of PBMCs or T cells enriched from blood (not recorded which). This receptor chain uses TRBV28 and TRBJ2-7; the D gene identity is not certain. Read as DNA, the sequence is TGTGCCAGCAATGAGCTATACGGCTCCTACGAGCAGTACTTC. Its protein reads: CASNELYGSYEQYF.